This T cell receptor beta chain was captured in a study of identical twins. Findings and caveats of the study: Less excess twin sharing appeared in beta out-of-frame sequences. Cord blood beta clonotypes that were abundant carried fewer insertions, and memory repertoires showed no such trend.

Many counts were recorded for this clonotype. No antigen is known for it. A universal primer site was added by template switching, and unique molecular identifiers were carried by the cDNA. TCRdb redid the calling of the 5' RACE reads with MiXCR, one entry per CDR3 protein. Among around 95,000 distinct CDR3 sequences listed, around 5.5% were seen once. V shed 4 bases and J 3 bases; nucleotides not matched to a gene: 9. CDR3 size: 15 residues. Looked up from germline, CDR1 is WSHSY and CDR2 is SAAADI. The specimen was memory T cells sorted from blood. This clonotype was obtained from a woman in her 50s in good health. J is TRBJ2-7 and V is TRBV10-2, with 7 positions matching TRBD1. The CDR3 DNA follows: TGCGCCAGCAGTGGACAGGGATCTCAGATCTACGAGCAGTACTTC. Its protein product is CASSGQGSQIYEQYF.